This T cell receptor (beta chain) was found in a study of blood T cells in healthy people across ages. Study-level points and caveats: It was held that the diversity estimates obtained from one million T cells were underestimates.

This clonotype was observed a handful of times. Its matching antigen is unknown. PCR was performed a second time for about 6 to 12 cycles using a sample-barcoded 5' primer and a J-beta primer mix. TCRdb analysed the 5' RACE reads with MiXCR anew, one entry per CDR3 protein. The sample has over 1.5 million distinct CDR3 sequences, roughly 49% seen once. The donors, healthy Caucasians from Russia, were aged 6 to 90. Peripheral blood samples of around 11 milliliters were drawn from each donor. Sequences were obtained from blood. The TCR sequence derives from a woman between 40 and 50 years old in good health.

The CDR3 protein is CASSPGGREQFF. The CDR3 bases are TGTGCCAGCAGCCCTGGCGGGCGCGAGCAGTTCTTC. The V call is TRBV7-2, the J call TRBJ2-1; a weak D match, TRBD2 (5 bases). This CDR3 is 12 amino acids long. Trimming stripped 5 bases from V and 10 bases from J, with 12 bases between. Looked up from germline, CDR1 is SGHTA and CDR2 is FQGNSA.